This T cell receptor beta chain was profiled in a study of siplizumab effects on memory and regulatory T cells. Study-wide points: Suppressive activity of Tregs proliferating in siplizumab cultures remained unconfirmed. Among sequences traceable to unstimulated CD4+ memory cells, alloreactive ones were significantly reduced by siplizumab. Both greater diversity than memory cells and a major contribution to the alloresponse seemed to characterize naive T cells.

Naive, memory, effector memory and TEMRA subsets, all unstimulated, were sequenced in three donor pairs. The assay was immunoSEQ multiplex PCR, and TCRdb's table has in-frame clones only and misses some. The sample holds some 100,000 clones, over 95% seen once. CDR1 and CDR2 (germline): SNHLY, FYNNEI. V dropped 4 bases and J dropped 3; count of bases not matched to a gene: 7. The CDR3 has 15 amino acids. A note on this clone: Its antigen is unidentified.

The receptor's source is a human donor in good health. The chain is built from TRBV2 and TRBJ2-3, with TRBD2 matching 7 bases. Sequencing was performed on naive CD4+ T cells sorted from blood. CDR3: CASSAQTSITDTQYF. CDR3 bases: TGTGCCAGCAGTGCACAGACTAGCATAACAGATACGCAGTATTTT.